This is a list of T cell receptor beta chains from one sample in a study of T cell responses to AZD1222 COVID-19 vaccine. The repertoire was sequenced with immunoSEQ multiplex PCR; TCRdb's copy has only in-frame clones and lacks some. The sample holds roughly 99,000 clones, around 91% seen once. The sequenced sample was peripheral blood, obtained on day 0 of AZD1222 vaccination. The source is an adult in good health. CDR3s include the opening cysteine and the closing phenylalanine or tryptophan. The D gene is left open where the match is weak. Not every row has a clone size; where given, it reads once, few, many or a size class.

size | J | V | D | CDR3 | DNA
NA | TRBJ1-2 | TRBV30 | NA | CAWFRQGRNYGYTF | TGTGCCTGGTTCAGGCAGGGGAGAAACTATGGCTACACCTTC
once | TRBJ1-4 | TRBV4-1 | NA | CASSQLLRVTYEKLFF | TGCGCCAGCAGCCAGCTATTGAGGGTGACTTATGAAAAACTGTTTTTT
NA | TRBJ2-5 | TRBV21-1 | NA | CASTDQLRAEETQYF | TGTGCCAGCACCGACCAACTTAGGGCGGAAGAGACCCAGTACTTC
NA | TRBJ1-5 | TRBV7-9 | NA | CASSAGFGNQPQHF | TGTGCCAGCAGCGCAGGGTTTGGCAATCAGCCCCAGCATTTT
once | TRBJ1-5 | TRBV6-5 | TRBD1 | CASSPDRGQPQHF | TGTGCCAGCAGCCCGGACAGGGGTCAGCCCCAGCATTTT
NA | TRBJ1-4 | TRBV2 | NA | CASRIREGGVREKLFF | TGTGCCAGCAGGATCAGGGAAGGGGGGGTTCGGGAAAAACTGTTTTTT
NA | TRBJ1-1 | TRBV29-1 | NA | CSVSLGTYTEAFF | TGCAGCGTTTCCTTAGGGACTTACACTGAAGCTTTCTTT
NA | TRBJ2-7 | TRBV6-5 | NA | CASSTRGIYEQYF | TGTGCCAGCAGTACACGAGGGATTTACGAGCAGTACTTC
NA | TRBJ1-2 | TRBV4-1 | NA | CASSQVFSRAGYTF | TGCGCCAGCAGCCAAGTATTTTCCCGGGCTGGCTACACCTTC
NA | TRBJ2-1 | TRBV9 | NA | CASSAIGRRTSNEQFF | TGTGCCAGCAGCGCAATAGGACGTAGGACCAGCAATGAGCAGTTCTTC
NA | TRBJ1-2 | TRBV7-2 | NA | CASSLVGPANYGYTF | TGTGCCAGCAGCTTAGTAGGACCAGCTAACTATGGCTACACCTTC
few | TRBJ2-5 | TRBV7-2 | NA | CASSLGFMWTQETQYF | TGTGCCAGCAGCTTAGGCTTTATGTGGACACAAGAGACCCAGTACTTC
NA | TRBJ2-7 | TRBV12-3/TRBV12-4 | NA | CASTTGAFGQYF | TGTGCCAGCACCACTGGGGCGTTCGGGCAGTACTTC
NA | TRBJ1-2 | TRBV18 | TRBD1 | CASSPRTGANYGYTF | TGTGCCAGCTCCCCTAGGACAGGGGCCAACTATGGCTACACCTTC
NA | TRBJ1-2 | TRBV6-1 | TRBD1 | CASSEGVRQGNYGYTF | TGTGCCAGCAGTGAAGGTGTTAGACAGGGCAACTATGGCTACACCTTC
NA | TRBJ1-1 | TRBV7-8 | NA | CASSRGRGTEAFF | TGTGCCAGCAGTCGCGGCAGGGGAACTGAAGCTTTCTTT
NA | TRBJ1-6 | TRBV5-8 | NA | CASSFIRRELPHF | TGTGCCAGCAGCTTTATACGGCGGGAGTTACCTCACTTT
NA | TRBJ1-5 | TRBV7-2 | NA | CASSSGQPYSNQPQHF | TGTGCCAGCAGCTCCGGACAGCCCTATAGCAATCAGCCCCAGCATTTT
once | TRBJ1-5 | TRBV7-2 | NA | CASSLVVGTSLGNQPQHF | TGTGCCAGCAGCTTAGTTGTCGGGACATCTTTGGGCAATCAGCCCCAGCATTTT
NA | TRBJ1-2 | TRBV5-4 | NA | CASSLWSVNYGYTF | TGTGCCAGCAGCCTCTGGTCGGTTAACTATGGCTACACCTTC
NA | TRBJ2-2 | TRBV6-2/TRBV6-3 | TRBD2 | CASSSTSAPNTGELFF | TGTGCCAGCAGTTCCACTAGCGCACCGAACACCGGGGAGCTGTTTTTT
NA | TRBJ1-1 | TRBV4-3 | NA | CASSLYSGTEAFF | TGCGCCAGCAGCCTATATTCGGGGACAGAAGCTTTCTTT
NA | TRBJ2-2 | TRBV7-2 | NA | CASSPGQGGSGELFF | TGTGCCAGCAGCCCCGGGCAGGGGGGGTCCGGGGAGCTGTTTTTT
NA | TRBJ2-7 | TRBV30 | TRBD1 | CAWGNSGQGAHEQYF | TGTGCCTGGGGGAACTCGGGACAGGGGGCCCACGAGCAGTACTTC
NA | TRBJ2-7 | TRBV10-3 | NA | CAIARGGWSSYEQYF | TGTGCCATCGCCCGAGGGGGTTGGAGCTCCTACGAGCAGTACTTC
NA | TRBJ2-3 | TRBV6-5 | NA | CASSYSWSTDTQYF | TGTGCCAGCAGTTACTCGTGGAGCACAGATACGCAGTATTTT
NA | TRBJ2-7 | TRBV28 | NA | CASRTPLGEQYF | TGTGCCAGCAGGACCCCTCTAGGGGAGCAGTACTTC
NA | TRBJ2-7 | TRBV4-1 | NA | CASSPGRGDYEQYF | TGCGCCAGCAGTCCCGGGAGAGGGGACTACGAGCAGTACTTC
NA | TRBJ2-7 | TRBV7-2 | NA | CASSPRGSSYEQYF | TGTGCCAGCAGCCCCCGGGGTAGCTCCTACGAGCAGTACTTC
NA | TRBJ1-4 | TRBV5-1 | NA | CASRDFGATTNEKLFF | TGCGCCAGCCGGGACTTCGGAGCCACAACTAATGAAAAACTGTTTTTT
NA | TRBJ2-7 | TRBV27 | TRBD1 | CASRPLGDRENYEQYF | TGTGCCAGCAGGCCCTTGGGGGACAGGGAAAACTACGAGCAGTACTTC
NA | TRBJ2-1 | TRBV27 | NA | CASSTAGRGVDEQFF | TGTGCCAGCAGTACGGCTGGTAGGGGGGTGGATGAGCAGTTCTTC
NA | TRBJ1-2 | TRBV29-1 | TRBD1 | CSVTGQGGGYTF | TGCAGCGTTACCGGACAGGGTGGTGGCTACACCTTC